The T cell receptor (beta chain) under discussion was sequenced for a study of T cell responses to AZD1222 COVID-19 vaccine. Study-level results: Spike-specific TCR depth and breadth grew after two AZD1222 doses. Only 5 or 6 people who got AZD1222 tested seropositive at baseline.

Sequenced by immunoSEQ multiplex PCR; TCRdb stores in-frame clones only, minus some. The sample holds fewer than 150,000 clones, around nine tenths seen once. Regarding this clone: Its antigen is unidentified.

This sample comprised peripheral blood, obtained on day 0 of AZD1222 vaccination. This receptor was taken from an adult in good health.

CDR3 bases: TGTGCCAGCAGCGTAGACGGACAGAACACTGAAGCTTTCTTT. This gives the protein CASSVDGQNTEAFF. The chain links TRBV9 to TRBJ1-1; perhaps TRBD1 as D (5 bases). The V end lost 0 bases, the J end lost 1 base, and 7 bases lay between the germline ends. Germline CDR1 SGDLS, CDR2 YYNGEE. This CDR3 has 14 residues.